The clone carrying this TCR beta chain appeared many times. The CDR3 loop spans 15 amino acids. V lost 0 bases and J 6 bases, leaving 10 bases between the germline ends. CDR1 SGHRS and CDR2 YFSETQ come from the germline V gene. The time point: before trial treatment. Patients qualified if they had advanced solid tumors that lacked tumor-infiltrating lymphocytes. The entry originates in a study of low-dose radiotherapy and immunotherapy resistance in tumors. Study in general: Every day for four cycles from cycle 1 day 1, patients took 300 mg of oral aspirin.

TRAV and TRBV primers primed cDNA for both TCRalpha and TCRbeta. The TCRs were subjected to amplification over approximately 20 PCR cycles employing a constant-region primer in conjunction with a V-primer adapter. TCRdb re-derived calls from the reads in MiXCR, one entry per CDR3 protein. This sample has approximately 90,000 distinct CDR3 sequences, with 15% to 20% found just once. The clonotype comes from a male donor with prostate cancer. The input for sequencing was PBMCs, taken before treatment. J is TRBJ1-6 and V is TRBV5-1; possibly TRBD1 for D (5 bases). CDR3 sequence: CASSLDAGPNSPLHF. CDR3 nucleotide sequence: TGCGCCAGCAGCTTGGATGCAGGGCCTAATTCACCCCTCCACTTT.